The 2 T cell receptor beta chains reported below all come from one sample, sequenced in a study of cytomegalovirus exposure and HLA in healthy donors. Researchers ran the PCR with 60 Vbeta and 13 Jbeta primers. Sequencing used immunoSEQ multiplex PCR; TCRdb keeps in-frame clones, though not all of them. The data contain roughly 120,000 clones, approximately 72% of them seen just once; the ten biggest clones take up approximately 30%. The sample was PBMCs. Receptor source: a man aged 60 to 75 in good health and CMV-seropositive.

The chain is built from TRBV5-1 and TRBJ2-2, with TRBD1 matching over 9 bases. The V gene's germline CDR1 is SGHRS and CDR2 YFSETQ. The CDR3 covers 14 residues. After removal of 4 bases from V and 4 bases from J, the junction contained 2 bases not matched to a gene. The CDR3: CASSGGQGTGELFF. CDR3 coding DNA: TGCGCCAGCAGCGGGGGACAGGGCACCGGGGAGCTGTTTTTT.

The chain is built from TRBV6-4 and TRBJ2-1, with D perhaps matching TRBD2 (7 bases). The V gene's germline CDR1 is MRHNA and CDR2 SNTAGT. The CDR3 is 16 residues long. V shed 2 bases and J shed 5 bases, with 16 bases lying between them. The CDR3 DNA is TGTGCCAGCAGTGACCTAAGGGGGGGACGGCACAATGAGCAGTTCTTC. Protein product: CASSDLRGGRHNEQFF.